The present T cell receptor (beta chain) was sequenced within a study of technical replicates of blood from a handful of donors. The CDR3 has 20 residues. Trimming at V came to 1 base and at J to 1 base, leaving 13 bases not matched to a gene. The germline CDR1 and CDR2 sequences are MRHNA and SNTAGT. Repertoires were generated with immunoSEQ multiplex PCR, while TCRdb's copy carries only in-frame clones and drops some. The sample yields about 85,000 clones, 94% seen once. This chain uses TRBV6-4 with TRBJ1-5, with 10 bases fitting TRBD1. The sequence was obtained from a human donor in good health. Sequences were obtained from T cells isolated from PBMCs. In DNA form, the CDR3 reads TGTGCCAGCAGTGACTATCCGGGACAGGGGAGGTTGACGAGCAATCAGCCCCAGCATTTT. This gives the protein CASSDYPGQGRLTSNQPQHF.